This T cell receptor beta chain is drawn from a study of blood T cell repertoires in COVID-19. Across the whole study: Acute and convalescent COVID-19 specimens originated in the United States, Italy and Spain. Sources were T cells, B-cell-depleted T cells, or PBMCs; the material itself was cDNA or gDNA.

The length of the CDR3 is 12 residues. CDR1 is GTSNPN, CDR2 SVGIG, per germline (reference sequence). Trimming left V 5 bases short and J 5 bases short, with 12 bases between. Original handling: By means of reference gene primer amplification, nucleated cell counts were estimated. This table comes from immunoSEQ multiplex PCR, and its TCRdb copy is limited to in-frame clones, with some not included. The V and J calls and clone size were taken over from that table, and D and trimming were inferred from the DNA. The sample consists of some 49,000 clones, 80% to 90% of them appearing once. V and J are TRBV30 and TRBJ1-1; a possible D gene is TRBD1 (6 bases). The sequenced sample was peripheral blood. This sequence was found in a woman between 55 and 75 years old with acute or convalescent COVID-19. The CDR3 coding sequence is TGTGCCTGGGTACAGGGTGTGACTGAAGCTTTCTTT. As protein: CAWVQGVTEAFF.